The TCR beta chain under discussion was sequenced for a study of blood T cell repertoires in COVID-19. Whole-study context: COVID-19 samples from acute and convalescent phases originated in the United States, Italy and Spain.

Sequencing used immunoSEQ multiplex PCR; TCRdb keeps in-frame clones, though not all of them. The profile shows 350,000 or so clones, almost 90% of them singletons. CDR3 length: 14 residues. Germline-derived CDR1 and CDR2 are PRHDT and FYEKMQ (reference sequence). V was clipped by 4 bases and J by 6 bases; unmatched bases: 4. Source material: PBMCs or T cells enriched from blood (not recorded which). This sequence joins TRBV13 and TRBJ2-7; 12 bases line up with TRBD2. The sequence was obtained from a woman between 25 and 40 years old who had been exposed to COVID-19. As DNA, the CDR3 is TGTGCCAGCAGCTCGACTAGCGGGAGAGGCGAGCAGTACTTC. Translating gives CASSSTSGRGEQYF.